The TCR beta chain under discussion was sequenced for a study of T cells in Graves' hyperthyroidism and ophthalmopathy. V dropped 6 bases and J dropped 2 bases, with 16 bases sitting between them. This CDR3 contains 16 residues. This clonotype appeared many times. Exclusion criteria comprised uncontrolled infection, other autoimmune disease, pregnancy or lactation. Amplification targeted TCR beta CDR3 regions from RNA transcripts. Using the HTBI primer set, a first-round RT-PCR was run on the TCR CDR3. Each CDR3 protein gets one entry after TCRdb re-called the multiplex PCR reads with MiXCR. The data hold some 440,000 distinct CDR3 sequences, with around 14% observed a single time.

The V and J genes are TRBV12-3 or TRBV12-4 and TRBJ2-2, with D possibly matching TRBD2 (7 bases). The clonotype comes from a woman between 18 and 29 years old with Graves' hyperthyroidism. Sequencing input: blood. The CDR3 region is CASSRRGGVNTGELFF. In DNA form, the CDR3 reads TGTGCCAGCAGCAGGAGGGGGGGGGTAAACACCGGGGAGCTGTTTTTT.